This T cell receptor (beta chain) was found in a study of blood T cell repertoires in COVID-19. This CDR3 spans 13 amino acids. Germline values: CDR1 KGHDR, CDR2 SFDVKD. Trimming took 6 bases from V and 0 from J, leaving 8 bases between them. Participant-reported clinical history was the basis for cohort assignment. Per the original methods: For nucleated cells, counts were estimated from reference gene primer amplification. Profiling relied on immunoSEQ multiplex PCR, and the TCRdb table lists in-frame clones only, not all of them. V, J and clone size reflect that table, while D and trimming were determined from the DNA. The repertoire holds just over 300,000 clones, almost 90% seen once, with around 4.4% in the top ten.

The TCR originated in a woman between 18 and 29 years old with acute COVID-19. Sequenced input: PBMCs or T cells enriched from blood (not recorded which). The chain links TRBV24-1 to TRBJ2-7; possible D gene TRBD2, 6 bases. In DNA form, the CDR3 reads TGTGCCACCAGTAAGGAGGGCTCCTACGAGCAGTACTTC. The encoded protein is CATSKEGSYEQYF.